This T cell receptor beta chain was observed in a study of cytomegalovirus exposure and HLA in healthy donors. The wider study: A data release that came early held about 89 million unique TCRs from HLA-typed donors. Study-wide findings and caveats: Roughly even sequencing depth across donors was the assumption behind the presence/absence analyses. Fewer N-insertions (relative to the approximately 700-donor mean) were reportedly seen in an Asian-associated ancestry cluster in a later analysis.

Amplification used 60 Vbeta primers and 13 Jbeta primers. Assay: immunoSEQ multiplex PCR; the TCRdb copy retains only in-frame clones and omits some. The sample records approximately 82,000 clones, over 9% being singletons. Germline trimming cut 1 base from V and 4 bases from J; bases unmatched to any gene: 5. The V gene's germline CDR1 is SGHAT and CDR2 FQNNGV. There are 15 residues in the CDR3. With respect to this clone: What it binds is unknown.

V gene TRBV11-2 combines with J gene TRBJ1-1, with 8 bases that match TRBD1. The sequencing sample was made of PBMCs. The TCR was taken from a man in his 60s in good health and CMV-seropositive. The CDR3 bases are TGTGCCAGCAGCTTAGGGAGGACAGGGAGCACTGAAGCTTTCTTT. Its translation is CASSLGRTGSTEAFF.